A selection of T cell receptor beta chains follows, all from one sample in a study of blood T cell repertoires in COVID-19. Measured with immunoSEQ multiplex PCR; TCRdb has only the in-frame clones, and not every one. This repertoire shows 130,000 to 150,000 clones, 70% to 90% found once; its top ten account for 10% to 15%. The sample comprised peripheral blood. All receptors derive from a man in his 60s with active or convalescent COVID-19. Both conserved end residues are part of each CDR3. Fields, in order: V gene, D gene, J gene, clone size, CDR3 DNA, CDR3 protein. A D gene is named only where the DNA matches it firmly. Only some rows state a clone size, as once, few, many or a class for expanded clones.

TRBV5-1,TRBD1,TRBJ1-1,once,TGCGCCAGCAGCACAGGGGACAGGGGGATCACTGAAGCTTTCTTT,CASSTGDRGITEAFF
TRBV10-2,NA,TRBJ1-4,NA,TGCGCCAGCAGTGAGGGCGGCTCTTTTAATGAAAAACTGTTTTTT,CASSEGGSFNEKLFF
TRBV27,TRBD1,TRBJ1-4,few,TGTGCCAGCAGTGCCGGACAGGGGGCTTCGGGTAATGAAAAACTGTTTTTT,CASSAGQGASGNEKLFF
TRBV5-1,TRBD1,TRBJ1-4,NA,TGCGCCAGCAGCTCCTGGACAGGAGAAAAACTGTTTTTT,CASSSWTGEKLFF
TRBV25-1,TRBD1,TRBJ2-7,NA,TGTGCCAGCAGTTCCACGACAGGGGGCACGGACGAGCAGTACTTC,CASSSTTGGTDEQYF
TRBV7-8,TRBD1,TRBJ1-2,NA,TGTGCCAGCAGCTTAGGGACAGGGGGCGGCTATGGCTACACCTTC,CASSLGTGGGYGYTF
TRBV28,TRBD1,TRBJ1-4,NA,TGTGCCAGCAGTTTGACTCGGGCAGGGGGTGATGAAAAACTGTTTTTT,CASSLTRAGGDEKLFF
TRBV7-2,TRBD2,TRBJ2-1,NA,TGTGCCAGCAGCCCTACGGGGGGGATATTCAATGAGCAGTTCTTC,CASSPTGGIFNEQFF
TRBV7-2,TRBD1,TRBJ1-4,NA,TGTGCCAGCAGCTTCGGTCAGGGGGGCCAATTCAAACTGTTTTTT,CASSFGQGGQFKLFF
TRBV6-2/TRBV6-3,NA,TRBJ2-1,NA,TGTGCCAGCAGTTCTACAGCGGTGCGGGAGCAGTTCTTC,CASSSTAVREQFF
TRBV9,NA,TRBJ2-5,NA,TGTGCCAGCAGCGTAGGCTCCGACACCTCCTGGGAGACCCAGTACTTC,CASSVGSDTSWETQYF
TRBV28,TRBD2,TRBJ2-7,NA,TGTGCCAGCATCGCGGGAGGGCCGACCTACGAGCAGTACTTC,CASIAGGPTYEQYF
TRBV18,NA,TRBJ1-1,NA,TGTGCCAGCTCACCCGGTCGAGGGAACACTGAAGCTTTCTTT,CASSPGRGNTEAFF
TRBV2,TRBD1,TRBJ1-5,NA,TGTGCCAGCGGGGATACGGACAGGGCGCGGCAGCCCCAGCATTTT,CASGDTDRARQPQHF
TRBV5-4,TRBD1,TRBJ1-4,NA,TGTGCCAGCAGCTCCCAGGGGGACAGGAATGAAAAACTGTTTTTT,CASSSQGDRNEKLFF
TRBV28,NA,TRBJ1-2,NA,TGTGCCAGCAGACCCGGACAGATGGGGTATGGCTACACCTTC,CASRPGQMGYGYTF
TRBV19,NA,TRBJ1-2,NA,TGTGCCAGTAGTAGACCCGCAGGGTGGTATGGCTACACCTTC,CASSRPAGWYGYTF
TRBV28,TRBD1,TRBJ2-4,NA,TGTGCCAGCAGTCGACAGGGTGTAGGGATTCAGTACTTC,CASSRQGVGIQYF
TRBV9,TRBD1,TRBJ1-2,NA,TGTGCCAGCAGCGCCGGACAGGTTGGGGGCTACACCTTC,CASSAGQVGGYTF
TRBV18,TRBD1,TRBJ2-7,NA,TGTGCCAGCTCACCCAGACAGGGGAGAACCTACGAGCAGTACTTC,CASSPRQGRTYEQYF
TRBV4-1,NA,TRBJ1-2,NA,TGCGCCAGCAGCCAAGATGACGGGTCGAACTATGGCTACACCTTC,CASSQDDGSNYGYTF
TRBV7-9,TRBD2,TRBJ2-5,once,TGTGCCAGCAGCCGACTAGCGGGAACCCCTTCGAAGACCCAGTACTTC,CASSRLAGTPSKTQYF
TRBV7-9,NA,TRBJ1-1,NA,TGTGCCAGCACCAAACCGGGATACACTGAAGCTTTCTTT,CASTKPGYTEAFF
TRBV6-2/TRBV6-3,TRBD1,TRBJ1-3,NA,TGTGCCAGCAGTTACCTGACCGGGACAGGGGCCGGAAACACCATATATTTT,CASSYLTGTGAGNTIYF
TRBV6-1,TRBD1,TRBJ1-2,NA,TGTGCCAGCAGTGCACAGGGGTTTGGCTACACCTTC,CASSAQGFGYTF